This T cell receptor (beta chain) derives from a study of cytotoxic CD8 clonotypes in ibrutinib-treated CLL (dated by TCRdb to 2020 to 2022). About the full investigation: The cohort included some 14 treatment-naive and roughly ten relapsed/refractory patients; 17 were IGHV unmutated. Responses were partial in around 25 patients and complete in 2; after median about 70 months follow-up, about 14 stayed in remission and some twelve progressed. The response samples were drawn at a median of 12 months into treatment, with a range of roughly 6 to 36 months. Samples averaged around 280,000 productive templates and some 96,000 productive rearrangements. Longitudinal samples were obtainable from about 30% of the roughly 86 participants in the trial. Cryopreserved peripheral blood mononuclear cells were obtained prior to treatment, at the time of response, and at either disease progression or sustained remission. Patients were still on ibrutinib when every remission and progressive disease sample was collected.

General findings and caveats noted by the study authors: At ibrutinib response clonality went up, during sustained remission it held steady, and at progression it dropped back toward baseline. Public clonotypes were rare and either contracted or stayed stable during treatment, and the rise in clonality at ibrutinib response reflected the expansion of private clonotypes. Baseline clonality exceeded that of age-matched healthy donors and correlated strongly with circulating CD8+ T-cell counts. Lymph node repertoires were not examined, and the timing of sampling was not matched between patients in sustained remission and those whose disease progressed.

V was cut back by 5 bases and J by 9 bases, leaving a gap of 7 bases between them. From the germline V gene, CDR1 is SGHAT and CDR2 is FQNNGV. From the cysteine through the phenylalanine, the CDR3 covers 11 amino acids. The kept DNA is CDR3 alone, 33 bases in frame from the first base. Each clonotype received, on average, around 9.6x coverage in deep resolution sequencing performed on a MiSeq, where the target depth lay between 1 in 1 million and 1 in 200,000 T cells. The immunoSEQ hsTCRB Kit was used to generate TCR beta libraries. The paper's processing steps were these. ImmunoSEQ Data Assistant and ImmunoSEQ Analyzer were used for data analysis, and V, D and J genes were assigned according to IMGT definitions. Clonality was computed as one minus normalized Shannon entropy of productive rearrangement frequencies, ranging from 0 to 1. Public clonotype analysis was restricted to overrepresented clonotypes comprising at least 0.05% of each patient's repertoire. Thirteen age-matched healthy donor repertoires from immuneACCESS were used as controls for clonality. The table was pulled from immuneACCESS by TCRdb, which kept in-frame rearrangements only. Such tables lose some clones; where checked, under half of the loss comes from unresolved V genes, and the rest has no known cause. That table supplies the V and J calls and clone size; D and trimming were determined from the DNA. Counted in this sample were roughly 130,000 clones; approximately 80% of them appeared once. The ten largest make up roughly 13% of the sample.

This clone was detected only a few times. Its recognized antigen is unknown. No quality values exist for individual bases; no much larger clone is one base distant. Interpreted using the paper, the time point label stands for: approximately twelve months on ibrutinib. For TCR beta library preparation, approximately 2 micrograms of genomic DNA was extracted from cryopreserved PBMCs. Longitudinal blood samples from CLL patients receiving ibrutinib monotherapy were subjected to high-throughput TCR beta sequencing. The patients were enrolled in a single-center, open-label phase 2 trial of ibrutinib monotherapy.

The chain couples TRBV11-2 to TRBJ2-2; the D element could tentatively be TRBD1 or TRBD2, as 6 bases agree for each. This TCR was recovered from a human donor with chronic lymphocytic leukemia. Sequencing was performed on PBMCs, taken after 12 months of ibrutinib treatment. The CDR3 protein: CASSRGRELFF. The nucleotides are TGTGCCAGCAGCCGGGGGCGGGAGCTGTTTTTT.